This TCR beta chain stems from a study of lymphopenia after photon versus proton radiotherapy. Study-wide results and limits: After lymphocyte nadir, photon-treated repertoires showed oligoclonal expansion, especially CD8+ Temra.

Here immunoSEQ multiplex PCR was the method, and the copy in TCRdb shows in-frame clones only, minus some. The sample shows around 63,000 clones, approximately 86% of them seen only once. As to this clone: Antigen: not known.

This clonotype was obtained from a middle-aged man with gastric cancer. Material: peripheral blood, obtained from a patient treated with photon-based radiotherapy.

The CDR3 is CASSSIRDRGSTEAFF. The CDR3, as DNA: TGTGCCAGCAGTTCCATCCGGGACAGGGGGAGTACTGAAGCTTTCTTT. The chain carries TRBV6-6 and TRBJ1-1, with TRBD1 matching 11 bases. V dropped 4 bases and J dropped 5; count of bases not matched to a gene: 9. The length of the CDR3 is 16 residues. CDR1 and CDR2 from the germline V gene are MNHNY and SVGAGI (reference sequence).